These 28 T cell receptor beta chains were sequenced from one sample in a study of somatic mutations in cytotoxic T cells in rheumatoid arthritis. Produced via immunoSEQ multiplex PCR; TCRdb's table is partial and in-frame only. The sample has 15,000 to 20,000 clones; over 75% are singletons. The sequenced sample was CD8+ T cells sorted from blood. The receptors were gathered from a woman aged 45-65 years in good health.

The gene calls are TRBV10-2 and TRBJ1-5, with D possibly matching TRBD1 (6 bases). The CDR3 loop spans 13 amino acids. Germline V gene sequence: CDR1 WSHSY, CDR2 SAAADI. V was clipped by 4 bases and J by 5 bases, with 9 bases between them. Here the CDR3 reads CASSGTAYQPQHF. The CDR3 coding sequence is TGCGCCAGCAGTGGGACAGCTTATCAGCCCCAGCATTTT.

The CDR3 bases are TGTGCCAGCAGCAGAGCTAAGCAGAAGTGCTATTCACCCCTCCACTTT. This translates into CASSRAKQKCYSPLHF. The J gene is TRBJ1-6, the V gene TRBV21-1. TRBV21-1 is a known pseudogene. CDR3 length: 16 residues.

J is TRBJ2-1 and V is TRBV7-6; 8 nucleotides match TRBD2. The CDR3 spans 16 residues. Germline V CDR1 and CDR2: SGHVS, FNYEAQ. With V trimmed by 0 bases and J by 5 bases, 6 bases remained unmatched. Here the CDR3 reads CASSLAGGAEHNEQFF. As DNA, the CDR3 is TGTGCCAGCAGCTTAGCCGGGGGGGCCGAACACAATGAGCAGTTCTTC.

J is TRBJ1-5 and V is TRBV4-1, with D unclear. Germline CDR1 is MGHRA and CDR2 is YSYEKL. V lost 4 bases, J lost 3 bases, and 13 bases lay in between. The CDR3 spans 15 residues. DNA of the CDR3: TGCGCCAGCAGCCTTTCAAATGGCATCAATCAGCCCCAGCATTTT. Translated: CASSLSNGINQPQHF.

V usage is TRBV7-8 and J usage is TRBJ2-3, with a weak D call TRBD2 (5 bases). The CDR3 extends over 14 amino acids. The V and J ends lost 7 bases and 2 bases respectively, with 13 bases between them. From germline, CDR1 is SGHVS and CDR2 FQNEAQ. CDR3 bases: TGTGCCAGCATCGGGGTGAGATACACAGATACGCAGTATTTT. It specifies CASIGVRYTDTQYF.

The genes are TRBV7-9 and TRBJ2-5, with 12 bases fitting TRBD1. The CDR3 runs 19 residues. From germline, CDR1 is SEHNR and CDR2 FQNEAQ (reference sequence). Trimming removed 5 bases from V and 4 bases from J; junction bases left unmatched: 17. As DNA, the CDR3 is TGTGCCAGCAGCCCACAGGCCCGGGACAGGGGGCTATCAGGAGAGACCCAGTACTTC. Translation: CASSPQARDRGLSGETQYF.

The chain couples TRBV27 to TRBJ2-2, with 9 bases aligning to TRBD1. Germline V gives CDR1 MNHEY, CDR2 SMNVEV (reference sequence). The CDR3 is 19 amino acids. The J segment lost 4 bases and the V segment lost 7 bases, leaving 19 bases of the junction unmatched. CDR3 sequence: CASKSGTGPRSSSTGELFF. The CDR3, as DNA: TGTGCCAGCAAATCCGGGACAGGGCCAAGGAGTTCTTCCACCGGGGAGCTGTTTTTT.

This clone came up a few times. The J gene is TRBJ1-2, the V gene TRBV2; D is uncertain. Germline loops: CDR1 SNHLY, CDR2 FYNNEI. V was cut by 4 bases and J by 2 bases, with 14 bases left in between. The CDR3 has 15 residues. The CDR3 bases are TGTGCCAGCAGTGTCCTCCGTGAAGGGAACTATGGCTACACCTTC. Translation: CASSVLREGNYGYTF.

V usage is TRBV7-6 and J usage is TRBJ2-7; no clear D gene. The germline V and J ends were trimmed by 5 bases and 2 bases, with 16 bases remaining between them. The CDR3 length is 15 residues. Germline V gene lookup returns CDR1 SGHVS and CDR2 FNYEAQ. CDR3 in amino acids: CASSPQNPVPYEQYF. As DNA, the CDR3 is TGTGCCAGCAGCCCTCAAAATCCGGTTCCCTACGAGCAGTACTTC.

CDR3 sequence reads: CASSIQDRGPYEQYF. CDR3 DNA sequence: TGTGCCAGTAGTATCCAGGACAGGGGGCCCTACGAGCAGTACTTC. V gene TRBV19 combines with J gene TRBJ2-7; 11 nucleotides match TRBD1. With 3 bases clipped from V and 2 bases from J, the junction kept 3 bases outside the gene matches. The CDR3 sequence is 15 residues long. CDR1 and CDR2 (germline): LNHDA, SQIVND (reference sequence).

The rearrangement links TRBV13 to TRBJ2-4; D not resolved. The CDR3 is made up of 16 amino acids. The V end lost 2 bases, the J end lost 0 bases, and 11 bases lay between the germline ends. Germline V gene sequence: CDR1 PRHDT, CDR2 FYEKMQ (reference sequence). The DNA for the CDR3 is TGTGCCAGCAGCTTATATAGCAGTCTAGCCAAAAACATTCAGTACTTC. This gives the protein CASSLYSSLAKNIQYF.

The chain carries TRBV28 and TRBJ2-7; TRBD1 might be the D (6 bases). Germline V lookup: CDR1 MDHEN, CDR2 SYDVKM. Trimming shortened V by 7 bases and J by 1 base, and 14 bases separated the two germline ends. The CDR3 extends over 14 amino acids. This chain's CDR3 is CASTQGQTSYEQYF. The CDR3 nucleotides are TGTGCCAGCACCCAGGGACAAACATCCTACGAGCAGTACTTC.

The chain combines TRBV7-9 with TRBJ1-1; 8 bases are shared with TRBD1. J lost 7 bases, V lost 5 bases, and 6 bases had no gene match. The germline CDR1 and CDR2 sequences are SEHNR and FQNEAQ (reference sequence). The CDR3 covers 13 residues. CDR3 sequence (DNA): TGTGCCAGCAGCGGGAGAGGGACAGGTGAAGCTTTCTTT. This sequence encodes CASSGRGTGEAFF.

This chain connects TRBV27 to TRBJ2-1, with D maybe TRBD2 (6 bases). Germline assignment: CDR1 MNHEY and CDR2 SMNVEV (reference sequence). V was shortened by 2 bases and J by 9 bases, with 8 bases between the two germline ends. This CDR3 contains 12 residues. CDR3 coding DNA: TGTGCCAGCAGTTTAATCGGGGGTGAGCAGTTCTTC. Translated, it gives CASSLIGGEQFF.

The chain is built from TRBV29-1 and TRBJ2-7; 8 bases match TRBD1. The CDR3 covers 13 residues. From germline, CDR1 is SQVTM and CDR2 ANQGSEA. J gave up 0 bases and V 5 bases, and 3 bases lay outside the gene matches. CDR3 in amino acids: CSVRGQGSYEQYF. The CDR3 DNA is TGCAGCGTTAGAGGACAGGGCTCCTACGAGCAGTACTTC.

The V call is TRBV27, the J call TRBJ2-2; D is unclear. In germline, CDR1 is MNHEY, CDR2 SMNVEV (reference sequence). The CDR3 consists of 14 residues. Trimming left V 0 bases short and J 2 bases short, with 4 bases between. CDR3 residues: CASSLSLNTGELFF. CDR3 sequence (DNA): TGTGCCAGCAGTTTATCATTAAACACCGGGGAGCTGTTTTTT.

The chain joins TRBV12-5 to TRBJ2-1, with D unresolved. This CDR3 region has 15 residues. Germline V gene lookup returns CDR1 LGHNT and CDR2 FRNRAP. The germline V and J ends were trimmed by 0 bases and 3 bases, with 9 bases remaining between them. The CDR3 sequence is CASGLVGNSYNEQFF. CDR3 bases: TGTGCTAGTGGTTTGGTTGGGAACAGCTACAATGAGCAGTTCTTC.

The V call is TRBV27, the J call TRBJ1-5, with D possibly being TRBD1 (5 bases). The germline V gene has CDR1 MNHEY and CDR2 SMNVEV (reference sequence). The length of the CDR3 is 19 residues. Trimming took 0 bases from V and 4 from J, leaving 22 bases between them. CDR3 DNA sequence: TGTGCCAGCAGTTTATCGGACCAGTGGGACCCGGGGCCAAATCAGCCCCAGCATTTT. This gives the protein CASSLSDQWDPGPNQPQHF.

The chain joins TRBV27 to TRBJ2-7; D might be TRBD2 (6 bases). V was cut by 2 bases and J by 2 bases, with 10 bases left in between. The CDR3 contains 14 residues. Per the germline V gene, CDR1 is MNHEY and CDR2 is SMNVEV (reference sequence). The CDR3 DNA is TGTGCCAGCAGTTTAGCTGGGGGGACCTACGAGCAGTACTTC. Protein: CASSLAGGTYEQYF.

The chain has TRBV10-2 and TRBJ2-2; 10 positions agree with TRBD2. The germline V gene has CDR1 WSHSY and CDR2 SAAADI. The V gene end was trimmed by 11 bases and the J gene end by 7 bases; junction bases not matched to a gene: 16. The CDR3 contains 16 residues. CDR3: CAAGKGTSAHLGELFF. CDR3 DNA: TGCGCCGCCGGCAAGGGGACTAGCGCTCACCTCGGGGAGCTGTTTTTT.

CDR3 nucleotides: TGTGCCAGTAGTCCCGGGACAGGGGTATATGAGCAGTTCTTC. Translated, it gives CASSPGTGVYEQFF. The chain has TRBV19 and TRBJ2-1; 10 nucleotides match TRBD1. The length of the CDR3 is 14 residues. Germline CDR1 is LNHDA and CDR2 is SQIVND (reference sequence). Unmatched junction bases numbered 6, after V lost 5 bases and J lost 8 bases.

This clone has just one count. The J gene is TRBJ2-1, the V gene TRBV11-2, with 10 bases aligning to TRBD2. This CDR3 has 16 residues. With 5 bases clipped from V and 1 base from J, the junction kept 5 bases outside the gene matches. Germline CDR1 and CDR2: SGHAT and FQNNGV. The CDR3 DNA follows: TGTGCCAGCAGCCTCCCAGCGGGAGGGTCCTACAATGAGCAGTTCTTC. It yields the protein CASSLPAGGSYNEQFF.

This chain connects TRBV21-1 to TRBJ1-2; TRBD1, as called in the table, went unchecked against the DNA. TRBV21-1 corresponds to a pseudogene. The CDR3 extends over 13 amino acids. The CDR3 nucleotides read TGTGCCAGCAGCATGAGACAGCCCTATGGCTACACCTTC. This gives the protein CASSMRQPYGYTF.

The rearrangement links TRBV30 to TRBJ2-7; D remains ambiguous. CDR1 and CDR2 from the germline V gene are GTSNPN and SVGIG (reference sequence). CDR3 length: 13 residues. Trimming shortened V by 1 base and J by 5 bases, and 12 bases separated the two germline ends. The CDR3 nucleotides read TGTGCCTGGAGTGATGGGCCAGGCAACGAGCAGTACTTC. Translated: CAWSDGPGNEQYF. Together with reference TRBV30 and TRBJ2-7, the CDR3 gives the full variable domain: SQTIHQWPATLVQPVGSPLSLECTVEGTSNPNLYWYRQAAGRGLQLLFYSVGIGQISSEVPQNLSASRPQDRQFILSSKKLLLSDSGFYLCAWSDGPGNEQYFGPGTRLTVT.

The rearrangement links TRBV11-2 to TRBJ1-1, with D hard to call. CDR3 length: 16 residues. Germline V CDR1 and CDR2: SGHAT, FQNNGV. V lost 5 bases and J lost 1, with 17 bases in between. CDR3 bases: TGTGCCAGCAGCCCCGTTTCCCACAGAGGGAACACTGAAGCTTTCTTT. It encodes CASSPVSHRGNTEAFF.

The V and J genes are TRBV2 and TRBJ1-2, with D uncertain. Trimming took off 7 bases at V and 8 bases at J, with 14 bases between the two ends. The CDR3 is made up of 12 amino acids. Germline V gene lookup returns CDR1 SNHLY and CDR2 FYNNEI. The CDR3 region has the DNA TGTGCCAGCATCGGGCCCCTGGACGGCTACACCTTC. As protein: CASIGPLDGYTF.

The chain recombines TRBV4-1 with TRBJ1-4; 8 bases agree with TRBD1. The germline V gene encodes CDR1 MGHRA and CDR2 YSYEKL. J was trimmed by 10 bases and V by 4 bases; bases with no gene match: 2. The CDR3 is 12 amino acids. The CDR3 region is CASSPDRGKLFF. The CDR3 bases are TGCGCCAGCAGCCCTGACAGGGGAAAACTGTTTTTT.

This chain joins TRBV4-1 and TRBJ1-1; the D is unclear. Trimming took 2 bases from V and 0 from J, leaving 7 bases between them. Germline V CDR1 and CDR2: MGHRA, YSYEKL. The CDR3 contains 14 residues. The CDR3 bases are TGCGCCAGCAGCCAAATAAGTATGAACACTGAAGCTTTCTTT. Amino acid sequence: CASSQISMNTEAFF.